These 19 T cell receptor beta chains were sequenced from one sample in a study of human T cells and chemical hapten exposure. Described time point: pre-sensitization, week 0. Treatment defined: therapeutic diphenylcyclopropenone sensitization with weekly scalp DPC. TCRdb re-analysed the RACE reads in MiXCR, keeping a single row per CDR3 protein. Here the sample spans around 95,000 distinct CDR3 sequences, about 10% being singletons. The specimen comprised whole blood, sampled in connection with sensitization to the hapten diphenylcyclopropenone (DPC). Receptor source: a woman in her fifties or sixties with alopecia areata. Some clones in this sample may be carry-over from other donors' samples.

The chain uses TRBV3-1 and TRBJ2-7; no reliable D call. Germline assignment: CDR1 LGHDT and CDR2 YNNKEL (reference sequence). This CDR3 region has 15 residues. The V gene lost 2 bases and the J gene lost 0 bases, with 11 bases spanning the gap. CDR3 sequence (DNA): TGTGCCAGCAGCCAAACTACTTGGGGCTCCTACGAGCAGTACTTC. Protein sequence: CASSQTTWGSYEQYF.

The chain recombines TRBV12-3 or TRBV12-4 with TRBJ2-1; TRBD1 aligns across 7 bases. CDR3 length: 16 amino acids. Unmatched junction bases numbered 9, after V lost 6 bases and J lost 1 base. CDR3 loop: CASSSTTGESYNEQFF. CDR3 coding DNA: TGTGCCAGCAGCTCAACTACAGGGGAGTCCTACAATGAGCAGTTCTTC.

The chain employs TRBV19 and TRBJ2-1, with a tentative D call TRBD1 (8 bases). V lost 4 bases to trimming and J lost 3 bases, with 13 bases between them. Germline CDR1 and CDR2: LNHDA and SQIVND (reference sequence). The CDR3 length is 15 residues. This CDR3 reads CASSTNRGGYNEQFF. The CDR3 coding sequence is TGTGCCAGTAGTACAAACAGGGGGGGCTACAATGAGCAGTTCTTC.

This clonotype was found a few times. The chain carries TRBV7-9 and TRBJ2-3, with D tentatively TRBD2 (6 bases). Trimming removed 5 bases from V and 1 base from J, with 10 bases in between. The CDR3 covers 14 residues. The germline V gene has CDR1 SEHNR and CDR2 FQNEAQ (reference sequence). The CDR3 DNA reads TGTGCCAGCAGCCGCGGACTACGCACAGATACGCAGTATTTT. It is translated as CASSRGLRTDTQYF. Using reference TRBV7-9 and TRBJ2-3 for the parts outside the CDR3, the full variable domain is DTGVSQNPRHKITKRGQNVTFRCDPISEHNRLYWYRQTLGQGPEFLTYFQNEAQLEKSRLLSDRFSAERPKGSFSTLEIQRTEQGDSAMYLCASSRGLRTDTQYFGPGTRLTVL.

The V and J genes are TRBV12-2 and TRBJ2-3; the D call of TRBD1 is as the table states it, not checked on the DNA. TRBV12-2 is listed as a pseudogene. The CDR3 consists of 15 residues. CDR3 amino acids: CASRLAGGHTDTQYF. For the CDR3, the DNA is TGTGCAAGTCGCTTGGCGGGGGGGCATACAGATACGCAGTATTTT.

The genes are TRBV11-2 and TRBJ2-7; D assignment may be TRBD1 or TRBD2 (5 bases each). The ends were cut back, 5 bases at V and 5 bases at J, with 10 bases in the middle. This CDR3 is built from 12 residues. CDR1 and CDR2 (germline): SGHAT, FQNNGV. The CDR3 DNA reads as TGTGCCAGCAGCCTCGGGACCCACGAGCAGTACTTC. Its translation: CASSLGTHEQYF.

The sample holds a few counts of this clonotype. The chain links TRBV19 to TRBJ1-2, with 7 bases aligning to TRBD1. The J segment lost 4 bases and the V segment lost 5 bases, leaving 13 bases of the junction unmatched. This CDR3 is 16 amino acids long. Germline CDR1 reads LNHDA; CDR2 reads SQIVND (reference sequence). The CDR3 sequence is CASSPNPGQNPYGYTF. The CDR3 region has the DNA TGTGCCAGTAGTCCAAACCCGGGACAGAATCCCTATGGCTACACCTTC.

This chain connects TRBV5-4 to TRBJ2-5; the D gene is possibly TRBD2 (6 bases). CDR1 SGHNT and CDR2 YYREEE come from the germline V gene (reference sequence). Deletions cut 4 bases from V and 7 bases from J, with 20 bases between. This CDR3 region has 15 residues. CDR3 sequence reads: CASSPAWRGRGTQYF. The CDR3 DNA is TGTGCCAGCAGCCCGGCTTGGCGGGGAAGGGGGACCCAGTACTTC.

This clonotype has more than one count but fewer than ten. V gene TRBV11-2 combines with J gene TRBJ2-3; TRBD1 agrees at 10 bases. CDR1 is SGHAT, CDR2 FQNNGV, per germline. The CDR3 loop spans 16 amino acids. Trimming cost V 4 bases and J 5 bases; bases outside gene matches: 9. The chain's CDR3 is CASSSSSGQGRDTQYF. CDR3 DNA sequence: TGTGCCAGCAGCTCATCATCGGGACAGGGGAGAGATACGCAGTATTTT.

The table lists this clonotype with many counts. V usage is TRBV5-1 and J usage is TRBJ2-3; TRBD1 matches at 8 bases. The germline V gene has CDR1 SGHRS and CDR2 YFSETQ. Germline trimming cut 3 bases from V and 0 bases from J; bases unmatched to any gene: 3. This CDR3 has 15 residues. DNA of the CDR3: TGCGCCAGCAGCTATCGGACAGGGAGCACAGATACGCAGTATTTT. Translated: CASSYRTGSTDTQYF.

This clonotype was counted ten times or more. V gene TRBV5-1 combines with J gene TRBJ2-7; either TRBD1 or TRBD2 may fit D (5 bases each). CDR1 is SGHRS, CDR2 YFSETQ, per germline. Trimming cost V 4 bases and J 4 bases, with 18 bases left between them. The CDR3 contains 15 residues. CDR3 sequence reads: CASSPAQGTMYEQYF. The CDR3 DNA reads as TGCGCCAGCAGCCCGGCCCAAGGGACCATGTACGAGCAGTACTTC.

This clonotype was seen many times. CDR3 in DNA: TGTGCCAGCAGTGAAGCGCAGGGTGGCGAGCAGTACTTC. Its protein product is CASSEAQGGEQYF. J is TRBJ2-7 and V is TRBV2, with TRBD1 as a possible D gene (5 bases). Germline assignment: CDR1 SNHLY and CDR2 FYNNEI. The CDR3 has 13 amino acids. Trimming took off 0 bases at V and 6 bases at J, with 9 bases between the two ends. The variable domain in full, with the rest retrieved from reference TRBV2 and TRBJ2-7, is EPEVTQTPSHQVTQMGQEVILRCVPISNHLYFYWYRQILGQKVEFLVSFYNNEISEKSEIFDDQFSVERPDGSNFTLKIRSTKLEDSAMYFCASSEAQGGEQYFGPGTRLTVT.

This clonotype has just a few counts. The V gene is TRBV20-1, the J gene TRBJ1-4; 7 nucleotides line up with TRBD1. Germline V CDR1 and CDR2: DFQATT, SNEGSKA (reference sequence). V was pared by 4 bases and J by 4 bases, with 6 bases of the junction left unmatched. The CDR3 length is 14 residues. This CDR3 is CSAKGGGHNEKLFF. The CDR3 nucleotides are TGCAGTGCTAAAGGAGGGGGCCATAATGAAAAACTGTTTTTT.

The gene calls are TRBV3-1 and TRBJ2-1; 14 bases are shared with TRBD2. The CDR3 covers 15 residues. Germline V gene data show CDR1 as LGHDT and CDR2 as YNNKEL (reference sequence). V was clipped by 6 bases and J by 6 bases; unmatched bases: 4. Here the CDR3 DNA reads TGTGCCAGCAGGGCCGGGACTAGCGGGAGCAATGAGCAGTTCTTC. This sequence encodes CASRAGTSGSNEQFF.

This clonotype came up a few times. This sequence joins TRBV5-4 and TRBJ2-3; D ambiguous. Germline values: CDR1 SGHNT, CDR2 YYREEE (reference sequence). The CDR3 length is 12 residues. Trimming cost V 3 bases and J 6 bases, with 8 bases left between them. The CDR3 sequence: CASSWPLDTQYF. CDR3 in DNA: TGTGCCAGCAGCTGGCCCTTGGATACGCAGTATTTT.

The table lists this clonotype with many counts. The genes are TRBV18 and TRBJ2-1; D assignment may be TRBD1 or TRBD2 (5 bases each). This CDR3 has 15 residues. Trimming removed 3 bases at V and 8 bases at J, with 17 bases between. Germline lookup yields CDR1 KGHSH and CDR2 LQKENI. The CDR3 loop is CASSPGAENIHEQFF. CDR3 nucleotides: TGTGCCAGCTCACCCGGGGCAGAGAATATCCATGAGCAGTTCTTC.

Concerning this clonotype itself: One end of the junction fails to match germline, which may point to a read error. The chain is built from TRBV7-8 and TRBJ2-5; 10 bases match TRBD2. The CDR3 is 16 residues long. From germline, CDR1 is SGHVS and CDR2 FQNEAQ. The CDR3 region has the DNA TGTGCCACCAGCCCAACTAGCGGGGTTAACTTAGAGACCCAGTACTTC. This sequence encodes CATSPTSGVNLETQYF.

The table lists this clonotype with many counts. The rearrangement joins TRBV28 to TRBJ2-3; D is unclear. The CDR3 runs to 10 residues. V was shortened by 6 bases and J by 5 bases, with 3 bases between the two germline ends. The V gene's germline CDR1 is MDHEN and CDR2 SYDVKM. CDR3 loop: CASSEDTQYF. The CDR3 bases are TGTGCCAGCAGCGAAGATACGCAGTATTTT.

This clonotype was seen repeatedly, ten times or more. The CDR3 loop is CASSLGDPRDYEQYF. The CDR3 coding sequence is TGTGCCAGCAGCTTAGGAGATCCTAGAGACTACGAGCAGTACTTC. The genes are TRBV7-9 and TRBJ2-7; D remains unclear. V was clipped by 1 base and J by 3 bases, with 13 bases between them. Per germline, CDR1 SEHNR and CDR2 FQNEAQ (reference sequence). This CDR3 has 15 amino acids.